These T cell receptor beta chains were read from a single sample in a study of early T cells in non-severe SARS-CoV-2 infection. MiXCR, applied by TCRdb to the 5' RACE reads, yields one record per CDR3 protein. The sample consists of fewer than 80,000 distinct CDR3 sequences, around 11% of them appearing once. The sequences come from whole blood, collected at baseline. All receptors come from an adult who was a healthcare worker with PCR-confirmed SARS-CoV-2 infection or an uninfected control (not recorded which). Each CDR3 is given with its conserved first and last residue. A D gene is named only where the DNA matches it firmly. Part of the rows lack a size; the others show once, few, many or a class for expanded clones.

CASSLRFQKDYGYTF,TGTGCCAGCAGCTTGCGGTTCCAGAAGGACTATGGCTACACCTTC,TRBV5-5,-,TRBJ1-2,-
CASTGGTASYEQYF,TGTGCCAGCACCGGCGGGACAGCCTCCTACGAGCAGTACTTC,TRBV6-5,-,TRBJ2-7,few
CASRGGTLSTDTQYF,TGTGCCAGCAGGGGGGGGACGCTGAGCACAGATACGCAGTATTTT,TRBV12-3/TRBV12-4,TRBD2,TRBJ2-3,-
CASSVRTDRRDTGELFF,TGTGCCAGCAGCGTTCGAACCGACAGAAGGGACACCGGGGAGCTGTTTTTT,TRBV9,-,TRBJ2-2,-
CASSLFLVQDNEQFF,TGTGCCAGCAGTTTGTTTCTGGTGCAGGACAATGAGCAGTTCTTC,TRBV28,-,TRBJ2-1,few
CAREEDSRETQYF,TGTGCCAGGGAGGAAGATTCAAGAGAAACCCAGTACTTC,TRBV2,-,TRBJ2-5,-
CASSFAGPFSTDTQYF,TGTGCCAGCAGCTTCGCGGGACCCTTTAGCACAGATACGCAGTATTTT,TRBV11-2,-,TRBJ2-3,-
CASSLVLTGTGSATNEKLFF,TGTGCCAGCAGCCTAGTCCTTACAGGGACTGGTTCTGCAACTAATGAAAAACTGTTTTTT,TRBV7-9,-,TRBJ1-4,-
CASAAPSTDTQYF,TGTGCCAGCGCCGCACCTAGCACAGATACGCAGTATTTT,TRBV12-3/TRBV12-4,-,TRBJ2-3,-
CSAWTGHQYNEQFF,TGCAGCGCCTGGACAGGCCACCAGTACAATGAGCAGTTCTTC,TRBV29-1,TRBD1,TRBJ2-1,few
CASSPSRLNEKLFF,TGTGCCAGCAGCCCATCCCGGCTGAATGAAAAACTGTTTTTT,TRBV11-1,-,TRBJ1-4,few
CASSSEGGTEAFF,TGTGCCAGCAGCTCCGAGGGGGGAACTGAAGCTTTCTTT,TRBV7-9,-,TRBJ1-1,few
CASSYSIGSGELFF,TGTGCCAGCAGTTACTCGATAGGGTCCGGGGAGCTGTTTTTT,TRBV6-6,-,TRBJ2-2,few
CASRPGAGDTEAFF,TGCGCCAGCAGGCCGGGGGCCGGGGACACTGAAGCTTTCTTT,TRBV5-1,-,TRBJ1-1,-
CASSSRTGRRVHTGELFF,TGCGCCAGCAGCTCCCGGACAGGGAGGAGGGTCCACACCGGGGAGCTGTTTTTT,TRBV5-1,TRBD1,TRBJ2-2,few
CSVGGGENIQYF,TGCAGCGTTGGAGGCGGTGAAAACATTCAGTACTTC,TRBV29-1,-,TRBJ2-4,-
CASSFSVDTEAFF,TGTGCCAGCAGCTTTTCAGTAGACACTGAAGCTTTCTTT,TRBV11-3,-,TRBJ1-1,few
CASRWRRQGLRNTIYF,TGTGCCAGCAGGTGGAGGAGACAGGGACTTCGAAACACCATATATTTT,TRBV6-4,TRBD1,TRBJ1-3,many
CASTGEETQYF,TGTGCCAGCACAGGGGAAGAGACCCAGTACTTC,TRBV28,-,TRBJ2-5,few
CASSISRPRNQPQHF,TGTGCCAGTAGTATCTCCAGGCCGCGCAATCAGCCCCAGCATTTT,TRBV19,-,TRBJ1-5,many
CASSLTGSNGELFF,TGTGCCAGCAGCTTAACAGGGAGCAACGGGGAGCTGTTTTTT,TRBV11-2,-,TRBJ2-2,-
CSVGDSSYEQYF,TGCAGCGTTGGGGACAGCTCCTACGAGCAGTACTTC,TRBV29-1,TRBD1,TRBJ2-7,-
CASSPPREPDKNIQYF,TGTGCCAGCTCACCACCGAGGGAGCCGGACAAAAACATTCAGTACTTC,TRBV18,-,TRBJ2-4,many
CASSRLMTGLGPETQYF,TGCGCCAGCAGCCGCCTAATGACCGGACTAGGCCCAGAGACCCAGTACTTC,TRBV5-1,TRBD2,TRBJ2-5,-
CASSMTGPGTQYF,TGTGCCAGCAGTATGACAGGGCCAGGGACCCAGTACTTC,TRBV7-2,TRBD1,TRBJ2-5,-
CASSKGRANPEQYF,TGTGCCAGCAGCAAGGGCCGCGCCAACCCCGAGCAGTACTTC,TRBV11-3,-,TRBJ2-7,few
CASAVGGPPYEQYF,TGTGCCAGCGCGGTTGGGGGGCCCCCCTACGAGCAGTACTTC,TRBV7-3,-,TRBJ2-7,many
CASSFAGSGNTQYF,TGTGCCAGCAGCTTTGCGGGGTCTGGTAATACGCAGTATTTT,TRBV7-9,-,TRBJ2-3,many
CASSLWVSGNTIYF,TGTGCCAGCAGTTTGTGGGTATCTGGAAACACCATATATTTT,TRBV28,-,TRBJ1-3,many
CSAPGAGRDTQYF,TGCAGTGCCCCTGGGGCTGGGCGGGATACGCAGTATTTT,TRBV20-1,-,TRBJ2-3,-
CSARPNNEQFF,TGCAGCGCCCGACCGAACAATGAGCAGTTCTTC,TRBV29-1,-,TRBJ2-1,few
CASSQLDRNNSPLHF,TGTGCCAGCAGCCAACTGGACAGAAATAATTCACCCCTCCACTTT,TRBV3-1,-,TRBJ1-6,many
CSARPRQGENYGYTF,TGCAGTGCAAGACCCAGACAGGGGGAGAACTATGGCTACACCTTC,TRBV20-1,TRBD1,TRBJ1-2,many
CASSKPDSYEQYF,TGTGCCAGCAGCAAACCTGACAGCTACGAGCAGTACTTC,TRBV9,-,TRBJ2-7,many
CASSRRTVAYEQYF,TGTGCCAGCAGCCGGCGGACGGTCGCCTACGAGCAGTACTTC,TRBV7-2,-,TRBJ2-7,-
CASSSDRGPGSYNEQFF,TGTGCCAGCAGCTCTGACAGGGGGCCTGGGTCCTACAATGAGCAGTTCTTC,TRBV7-2,TRBD1,TRBJ2-1,-
CASSQRARVTNEKLFF,TGTGCCAGCAGCCAGAGGGCCAGGGTGACTAATGAAAAACTGTTTTTT,TRBV3-1,-,TRBJ1-4,-
CASRPRGTDEQYF,TGTGCCAGCAGACCCAGGGGGACGGACGAGCAGTACTTC,TRBV6-5,TRBD1,TRBJ2-7,few
CASSMRAGTGELFF,TGTGCCAGTAGTATGAGGGCGGGGACCGGGGAGCTGTTTTTT,TRBV19,-,TRBJ2-2,-
CASSELGGQSTGYTF,TGTGCCAGCAGTGAACTCGGGGGACAGTCTACTGGCTACACCTTC,TRBV6-4,TRBD1,TRBJ1-2,many
CASSPGGGITEAFF,TGTGCCAGCAGTCCTGGGGGGGGGATCACTGAAGCTTTCTTT,TRBV6-6,-,TRBJ1-1,few
CASSQDRGISAQDIQYF,TGCGCCAGCAGCCAAGATCGTGGGATCTCTGCCCAAGACATTCAGTACTTC,TRBV4-1,-,TRBJ2-4,many
CASSSLLAGTGDSGELFF,TGTGCCAGCAGCTCTCTACTAGCCGGGACAGGGGATAGCGGGGAGCTGTTTTTT,TRBV5-5,TRBD1,TRBJ2-2,-
CASSLKRRPLAYTF,TGTGCCAGCAGCTTGAAACGGAGGCCACTAGCCTACACCTTC,TRBV13,-,TRBJ1-2,-
CASSFPGSTDTQYF,TGTGCCAGCAGTTTCCCGGGTAGCACAGATACGCAGTATTTT,TRBV27,-,TRBJ2-3,-
CASSSANSPLHF,TGTGCCAGCAGCTCAGCTAATTCACCCCTCCACTTT,TRBV12-3/TRBV12-4,-,TRBJ1-6,few
CASSLAPGPQVEKLFF,TGCGCCAGCAGCCTAGCACCGGGACCCCAGGTGGAAAAACTGTTTTTT,TRBV4-1,-,TRBJ1-4,-
CSVGRVDEQFF,TGCAGCGTTGGTCGGGTTGATGAGCAGTTCTTC,TRBV29-1,-,TRBJ2-1,-
CASSLLSGVLGTDTQYF,TGTGCCAGCAGTTTACTTTCAGGGGTTTTGGGCACAGATACGCAGTATTTT,TRBV11-2,-,TRBJ2-3,many
CASSRDRANTGELFF,TGTGCCAGCAGCCGGGACAGGGCGAACACCGGGGAGCTGTTTTTT,TRBV6-6,TRBD1,TRBJ2-2,many
CASSLMAGPRGTEAFF,TGTGCCAGCAGCTTGATGGCAGGCCCTAGGGGGACTGAAGCTTTCTTT,TRBV5-4,-,TRBJ1-1,few
CASSSSLLAGSSYNEQFF,TGTGCCAGCAGTTCGTCCTTACTAGCGGGGAGCTCCTACAATGAGCAGTTCTTC,TRBV6-5,TRBD2,TRBJ2-1,many
CASSFEGHPSSYEQYF,TGTGCCAGCAGCTTCGAGGGCCACCCCAGCTCCTACGAGCAGTACTTC,TRBV7-3,-,TRBJ2-7,-
CASRGSTGARPYGYTF,TGTGCCAGCAGGGGCTCGACAGGGGCGCGACCCTATGGCTACACCTTC,TRBV6-6,TRBD1,TRBJ1-2,-
CASRAPRNTGELFF,TGTGCCAGCAGAGCCCCACGGAACACCGGGGAGCTGTTTTTT,TRBV6-1,-,TRBJ2-2,-
CASSQAADGSGEQYF,TGTGCCAGCTCACAAGCCGCAGACGGATCTGGGGAGCAGTACTTC,TRBV18,-,TRBJ2-7,many
CATKGVAYEQYF,TGTGCCACCAAGGGGGTCGCCTACGAGCAGTACTTC,TRBV28,-,TRBJ2-7,few